The 2 T cell receptor delta chains below all came from one sample that was sequenced in a study of γδ T cells in repeated Plasmodium falciparum infection. TCRdb re-processed the multiplex PCR reads using CATT. The sample contains some 51,000 delta-chain clones, 1.9% of which appear only once. Bulk repertoires came from Vgamma9/Vdelta2+ or Vdelta2-negative gammadelta T cells flow-sorted from PBMC. The sequenced sample was gamma-delta T cells from blood. The receptors derive from a pool of human donors (malaria-infected and uninfected, not separated).

This clone was observed many times. The protein given by TCRdb reflects a much larger clone and differs at residue 4 from this DNA's translation, likely from a read error; the protein shown is the DNA's translation. V usage is TRDV3 and J usage is TRDJ1; no clear D gene. The CDR3 consists of 18 residues. Trimming removed 4 bases at V and 5 bases at J, with 32 bases between. Germline CDR1 TVYSNPD, CDR2 GDNSRS (reference sequence). The DNA of the CDR3 is TGTGCCTCCCAGAAAAATCGCCTCAGCCTTAGTCGTGGGGATAAACTCATCTTT. Amino acids: CASQKNRLSLSRGDKLIF.

The sample holds many counts of this clone. TCRdb records a much larger clone's protein for this DNA, with a difference at residue 11 that likely arises from a read error; the protein given is the translation of the DNA. V is TRDV1 and J is TRDJ3, with 9 bases fitting TRDD3. Matching the DNA to germline supplied the J gene, which TCRdb does not give. Germline CDR1 and CDR2: TSWWSYY and QGS. V lost 0 bases to trimming and J lost 0 bases; unmatched junction nucleotides: 24. CDR3 size: 26 residues. The CDR3 region has the DNA TGTGCTCTTGGGGAACTCAACCCCCCTACGTCGGAAGTCTGGGGGATTAGCTCCTGGGACACCCGACAGATGTTTTTC. Its translation is CALGELNPPTSEVWGISSWDTRQMFF.